Listed below are T cell receptor beta chains from one sample, sequenced in a study of control samples from healthy donors and cancer patients. Produced via immunoSEQ multiplex PCR; TCRdb's table is partial and in-frame only. The sample consists of over 150,000 clones, nearly 96% of them appearing once. The sample comprised blood. These receptors all stem from a woman between 25 and 40 years old in good health. The CDR3 runs from the conserved cysteine through the conserved F or W. A D gene is named only where the DNA matches it firmly. Only some rows state a clone size, as once, few, many or a class for expanded clones.

clone_size: NA; j_call: TRBJ1-6; v_call: TRBV10-2; d_call: NA; cdr3_nt: TGCGCCAGCACCCTAGGGGGTAGAAATAGCGATTCACCCCTCCACTTT; cdr3_aa: CASTLGGRNSDSPLHF
clone_size: NA; j_call: TRBJ2-1; v_call: TRBV24-1; d_call: NA; cdr3_nt: TGTGCCACCAGTAGTAGCCGACCTAACAATGAGCAGTTCTTC; cdr3_aa: CATSSSRPNNEQFF
clone_size: NA; j_call: TRBJ1-5; v_call: TRBV12-3/TRBV12-4; d_call: NA; cdr3_nt: TGTGCCAGCAGTCACCGAGTGGGGCCCCAGCATTTT; cdr3_aa: CASSHRVGPQHF
clone_size: NA; j_call: TRBJ2-1; v_call: TRBV6-5; d_call: NA; cdr3_nt: TGTGCCAGCAGTTTATCCCGTGGGGGCCTGGCGGATGAGCAGTTCTTC; cdr3_aa: CASSLSRGGLADEQFF
clone_size: NA; j_call: TRBJ1-2; v_call: TRBV6-6; d_call: NA; cdr3_nt: TGTGCCAGCAGTGGCGGCTATGGCTACACCTTC; cdr3_aa: CASSGGYGYTF
clone_size: NA; j_call: TRBJ1-1; v_call: TRBV18; d_call: NA; cdr3_nt: TGTGCCAGCTCACCACTGCCGGAGATGAACACTGAAGCTTTCTTT; cdr3_aa: CASSPLPEMNTEAFF
clone_size: NA; j_call: TRBJ1-4; v_call: TRBV4-1; d_call: NA; cdr3_nt: TGCGCCAGCAGCCAAGACCCAGGACACAATGAAAAACTGTTTTTT; cdr3_aa: CASSQDPGHNEKLFF
clone_size: NA; j_call: TRBJ2-3; v_call: TRBV6-5; d_call: NA; cdr3_nt: TGTGCCAGCAGTTACTCGGGGCAGGGAGATACGCAGTATTTT; cdr3_aa: CASSYSGQGDTQYF
clone_size: NA; j_call: TRBJ1-2; v_call: TRBV28; d_call: NA; cdr3_nt: TGTGCCAGCAGATTCTCAGGGGAAAACTATGGCTACACCTTC; cdr3_aa: CASRFSGENYGYTF
clone_size: NA; j_call: TRBJ1-5; v_call: TRBV30; d_call: NA; cdr3_nt: TGTGCCTGGAGTGTTTCGGTCAGGGCGATTAATCAGCCCCAGCATTTT; cdr3_aa: CAWSVSVRAINQPQHF
clone_size: once; j_call: TRBJ1-4; v_call: TRBV13; d_call: NA; cdr3_nt: TGTGCCAGCAGCTTCCGGGGGCCTTTTGGGGGTCATGCAACTAATGAAAAACTGTTTTTT; cdr3_aa: CASSFRGPFGGHATNEKLFF
clone_size: NA; j_call: TRBJ2-2; v_call: TRBV28; d_call: NA; cdr3_nt: TGTGCCAGCAGTGCTAATACAGGAGCCGGGGAGCTGTTTTTT; cdr3_aa: CASSANTGAGELFF
clone_size: NA; j_call: TRBJ2-5; v_call: TRBV11-2; d_call: TRBD2; cdr3_nt: TGTGCCAGCAGTCTCGGGACTAGCGGGGCCACGGTCCACTTC; cdr3_aa: CASSLGTSGATVHF
clone_size: NA; j_call: TRBJ2-1; v_call: TRBV6-5; d_call: NA; cdr3_nt: TGTGCCAGCAGGGACAGCGTATACAATGAGCAGTTCTTC; cdr3_aa: CASRDSVYNEQFF
clone_size: NA; j_call: TRBJ2-2; v_call: TRBV15; d_call: NA; cdr3_nt: TGTGCCACCAGCAGAGATAAAGGTTCCGGGGAGCTGTTTTTT; cdr3_aa: CATSRDKGSGELFF
clone_size: NA; j_call: TRBJ1-1; v_call: TRBV6-1; d_call: NA; cdr3_nt: TGTGCCAGCAGTGAATTGGGGGGGATGAACACTGAAGCTTTCTTT; cdr3_aa: CASSELGGMNTEAFF
clone_size: NA; j_call: TRBJ2-7; v_call: TRBV10-3; d_call: TRBD1; cdr3_nt: TGTGCCATCAGTCCAGGGACAGGTGGGGAGCAGTACTTC; cdr3_aa: CAISPGTGGEQYF
clone_size: NA; j_call: TRBJ2-3; v_call: TRBV11-2; d_call: NA; cdr3_nt: TGTGCCAGCAGCTACCAGCCCTTCTGGCAGTATTTT; cdr3_aa: CASSYQPFWQYF
clone_size: NA; j_call: TRBJ1-1; v_call: TRBV5-1; d_call: NA; cdr3_nt: TGCGCCAGCAGCTTGGCCCGGGGGGACACTGAAGCTTTCTTT; cdr3_aa: CASSLARGDTEAFF
clone_size: NA; j_call: TRBJ1-1; v_call: TRBV15; d_call: NA; cdr3_nt: TGTGCCACCAGCAGAGATCAGGTTGGGTCTGAAGCTTTCTTT; cdr3_aa: CATSRDQVGSEAFF
clone_size: NA; j_call: TRBJ2-7; v_call: TRBV7-2; d_call: TRBD2; cdr3_nt: TGTGCCAGCAGCCCCAGCCGGTTAGGGGCTAGCGGGGGATCCTACGAGCAGTACTTC; cdr3_aa: CASSPSRLGASGGSYEQYF
clone_size: NA; j_call: TRBJ1-2; v_call: TRBV9; d_call: NA; cdr3_nt: TGTGCCAGCACCAGACAGGCGATAGCTAACTATGGCTACACCTTC; cdr3_aa: CASTRQAIANYGYTF
clone_size: NA; j_call: TRBJ2-7; v_call: TRBV6-5; d_call: NA; cdr3_nt: TGTGCCAGCAGTTACTCGACAGGTTACTCCTACGAGCAGTACTTC; cdr3_aa: CASSYSTGYSYEQYF
clone_size: NA; j_call: TRBJ2-3; v_call: TRBV7-8; d_call: TRBD2; cdr3_nt: TGTGCCAGCAGCTCACCGGGACTAGCGGGGGGCTCCACAGATACGCAGTATTTT; cdr3_aa: CASSSPGLAGGSTDTQYF